This entry is about one TCR beta chain. The CDR3 extends over 15 amino acids. Germline V gene lookup returns CDR1 SGHTA and CDR2 FQGTGA. V lost 5 bases to trimming and J lost 9 bases; unmatched junction nucleotides: 8. This entry comes from a study of CD8+ T cells in alopecia areata. As the sequencing template, cDNA was produced by extracting RNA and reverse transcribing it. Clones were sequenced by immunoSEQ multiplex PCR, and TCRdb holds only the in-frame ones, with some missing. This sample has 200,000 to 250,000 clones, with about 60% found just once. The genes are TRBV7-3 and TRBJ2-1, with 12 nucleotides matching TRBD2. This sequence originates from a human donor with alopecia areata. The sample in question was CD4+ T cells sorted from blood, obtained at week 0. This chain's CDR3 is CASSRLTSGSGEQFF. The CDR3 bases are TGTGCCAGCAGCAGGCTGACTAGCGGGAGCGGTGAGCAGTTCTTC. Supplemented by reference TRBV7-3 and TRBJ2-1, the full variable domain reads GAGVSQTPSNKVTEKGKYVELRCDPISGHTALYWYRQSLGQGPEFLIYFQGTGAADDSGLPNDRFFAVRPEGSVSTLKIQRTERGDSAVYLCASSRLTSGSGEQFFGPGTRLTVL.